A single sample gave rise to the 24 T cell receptor beta chains below, sequenced in a study of blood T cell repertoires in COVID-19 (dated by TCRdb to 2018 to 2021). Library creation used the immunoSEQ multiplex PCR assay. TCRdb holds this immuneACCESS table with in-frame rearrangements only. Some clones are missing; in checked studies, unresolved V genes explain under half, and the rest has no known cause. In this sample the table shows over 300,000 clones, approximately 85% of which occur a single time. The ten largest account for 2.2% of the sample. Material: PBMCs or T cells enriched from blood (not recorded which). These receptors all stem from a man under 40 who had recovered from COVID-19.

The V and J genes are TRBV4-3 and TRBJ2-3, with 8 positions matching TRBD2. Unmatched junction bases numbered 8, after V lost 6 bases and J lost 3 bases. The CDR3 consists of 15 residues. The V gene's germline CDR1 is LGHNA and CDR2 YSLEER. Here the CDR3 reads CASSPAGGTTDTQYF. The CDR3 DNA is TGCGCCAGCAGTCCGGCGGGGGGAACAACAGATACGCAGTATTTT.

This clone was counted only a few times. The germline gene is not matched at one end of the junction; a read error may be the cause. This sequence joins TRBV7-3 and TRBJ1-1; D gene unclear. The CDR3 sequence is 12 residues long. Per germline, CDR1 SGHTA and CDR2 FQGTGA. The CDR3 DNA reads as TGTGCCAGCAGTAACATGTACGGGGAAAGCGTCTTT. Residues: CASSNMYGESVF.

This clone was seen only once. This chain connects TRBV5-1 to TRBJ2-1, with D unresolved. The CDR3 contains 14 residues. The V gene's germline CDR1 is SGHRS and CDR2 YFSETQ. Trimming took 0 bases from V and 8 from J, leaving 12 bases between them. CDR3 nucleotide sequence: TGCGCCAGCAGCTTGGGGCTAGTCCTCGATGAGCAGTTCTTC. This translates into CASSLGLVLDEQFF.

A remark on this clone: The germline gene is not matched at one end of the junction; a read error may be the cause. The chain carries TRBV7-7 and TRBJ2-5; TRBD2 matches 13 bases. CDR3 length equals 16 residues. Germline V gene lookup returns CDR1 SSHAT and CDR2 FNYEAQ (reference sequence). CDR3 coding DNA: TGTGCTAGCAGCACGAGGACTAGCGGGGGCGGGGAGACCCAGTACTTC. Translation gives CASSTRTSGGGETQYF.

This clone was counted a single time. The chain has TRBV29-1 and TRBJ1-1; D may be TRBD1 (6 bases). Trimming removed 5 bases from V and 1 base from J, with 8 bases in between. CDR3 size: 12 residues. Germline CDR1 SQVTM, CDR2 ANQGSEA. Here the CDR3 DNA reads TGCAGCGTTAAACAGGGGAACACTGAAGCTTTCTTT. This codes for CSVKQGNTEAFF.

The chain links TRBV19 to TRBJ2-3, with D maybe TRBD1 (7 bases). Trimming removed 5 bases at V and 2 bases at J, with 14 bases between. Germline values: CDR1 LNHDA, CDR2 SQIVND (reference sequence). The CDR3 is made up of 15 amino acids. CDR3 coding DNA: TGTGCCAGTAGTCCCCAGGGGGGAACCACAGATACGCAGTATTTT. Its protein is CASSPQGGTTDTQYF.

The chain uses TRBV6-1 and TRBJ1-1; D gene uncertain. This CDR3 contains 12 residues. The germline V gene encodes CDR1 MNHNS and CDR2 SASEGT. V was clipped by 2 bases and J by 10 bases, with 11 bases between them. Here the CDR3 reads CASSEYRRGAFF. The CDR3 DNA is TGTGCCAGCAGTGAATACCGACGCGGAGCTTTCTTT.

The rearrangement joins TRBV5-1 to TRBJ2-3, with D maybe TRBD2 (5 bases). V lost 4 bases, J lost 2 bases, and 23 bases lay in between. Germline CDR1 is SGHRS and CDR2 is YFSETQ. The CDR3 length is 18 residues. The CDR3 loop is CASSGDPSRAVVTDTQYF. The CDR3 DNA reads as TGCGCCAGCAGCGGCGACCCCTCAAGAGCGGTGGTCACAGATACGCAGTATTTT.

The gene calls are TRBV11-2 and TRBJ1-6; D uncertain. The V gene lost 5 bases and the J gene lost 0 bases, with 11 bases spanning the gap. CDR1 SGHAT and CDR2 FQNNGV come from the germline V gene. The CDR3 sequence is 16 residues long. The DNA for the CDR3 is TGTGCCAGCAGCCCCGGACTGAGCTCCTATAATTCACCCCTCCACTTT. Its protein is CASSPGLSSYNSPLHF.

This sequence joins TRBV2 and TRBJ1-5; 8 positions agree with TRBD1. The CDR3 is 14 residues long. Germline-derived CDR1 and CDR2 are SNHLY and FYNNEI. The V and J ends lost 6 bases and 6 bases, in that order; junction bases with no gene match: 7. The CDR3 here is CASSMDRVSQPQHF. The CDR3, as DNA: TGTGCCAGCAGCATGGACAGGGTGTCTCAGCCCCAGCATTTT.

This clone was seen a single time. The chain links TRBV5-6 to TRBJ1-1, with a tentative D call TRBD1 (5 bases). The length of the CDR3 is 13 residues. Deletions cut 6 bases from V and 1 base from J, with 10 bases between. Looked up from germline, CDR1 is SGHDT and CDR2 is YYEEEE. The CDR3 DNA is TGTGCCAGCACGTCTCAGGGGAACACTGAAGCTTTCTTT. Protein: CASTSQGNTEAFF.

To note about this clone: Different DNA sequences within this sample yield the same CDR3. The chain combines TRBV30 with TRBJ2-7, with D perhaps TRBD2 (6 bases). The CDR3 runs 14 residues. Trimming removed 1 base from V and 0 bases from J, with 10 bases in between. Per germline, CDR1 GTSNPN and CDR2 SVGIG (reference sequence). This CDR3 is CAWSAGGSSYEQYF. Written as DNA, the CDR3 is TGTGCCTGGAGTGCTGGGGGGAGCTCCTACGAGCAGTACTTC.

The genes are TRBV30 and TRBJ1-2; no definite D call. Germline values: CDR1 GTSNPN, CDR2 SVGIG (reference sequence). V was shortened by 3 bases and J by 0 bases, with 8 bases between the two germline ends. The length of the CDR3 is 13 residues. CDR3: CAWSRDTNYGYTF. Here the CDR3 DNA reads TGTGCCTGGAGCCGAGATACTAACTATGGCTACACCTTC.

The V gene is TRBV5-4, the J gene TRBJ2-2; the D gene is possibly TRBD1 (5 bases). The CDR3 extends over 15 amino acids. Trimming removed 0 bases at V and 4 bases at J, with 10 bases between. Germline CDR1 and CDR2: SGHNT and YYREEE (reference sequence). In DNA, the CDR3 is TGTGCCAGCAGCTTGGGCAGGGTTCGCACCGGGGAGCTGTTTTTT. Translating it yields CASSLGRVRTGELFF.

The chain combines TRBV12-3 or TRBV12-4 with TRBJ2-1; D gene uncertain. The V and J ends lost 5 bases and 2 bases respectively, with 7 bases between them. This CDR3 spans 13 amino acids. CDR3 coding DNA: TGTGCCAGCAGTCCTCTTCCCTACAATGAGCAGTTCTTC. Its translation is CASSPLPYNEQFF.

The chain links TRBV11-2 to TRBJ1-3; the D gene is possibly TRBD1 (5 bases). The length of the CDR3 is 14 residues. V lost 4 bases and J 10 bases, leaving 17 bases between the germline ends. CDR1 and CDR2 from the germline V gene are SGHAT and FQNNGV. The CDR3 DNA sequence: TGTGCCAGCAGCTCGACGACAGTCGGAGAGACCATATATTTT. It is translated as CASSSTTVGETIYF.

The chain uses TRBV6-5 and TRBJ1-1; possible D gene TRBD1, 6 bases. CDR3 length: 15 residues. V gave up 2 bases and J gave up 1 base, with 11 bases separating them. Germline-derived CDR1 and CDR2 are MNHEY and SVGAGI. In DNA, the CDR3 is TGTGCCAGCAGTTACCCAGACAGGCAGAACACTGAAGCTTTCTTT. As protein: CASSYPDRQNTEAFF.

This clone was observed a single time. This chain links TRBV2 with TRBJ2-2; possible D gene TRBD1, 5 bases. From germline, CDR1 is SNHLY and CDR2 FYNNEI. Trimming cost V 7 bases and J 13 bases, with 19 bases left between them. The CDR3 runs 13 residues. CDR3 nucleotides: TGTGCCAGCACTCCCAATTCGCCTCAGGGGCTGTTTTTT. Residues: CASTPNSPQGLFF.

The CDR3 region is CASSMEGIRKLFF. The DNA of the CDR3 is TGTGCCAGTAGTATGGAGGGGATTCGGAAACTGTTTTTT. V is TRBV19 and J is TRBJ1-4; perhaps TRBD1 as D (5 bases). The germline V gene encodes CDR1 LNHDA and CDR2 SQIVND (reference sequence). The CDR3 extends over 13 amino acids. V lost 3 bases to trimming and J lost 11 bases, with 13 bases between them.

The V call is TRBV4-2, the J call TRBJ2-1, with TRBD2 matching 8 bases. Germline V CDR1 and CDR2: LGHNA, YNFKEQ. The CDR3 is 15 residues long. V was pared by 0 bases and J by 5 bases, with 3 bases of the junction left unmatched. This CDR3 reads CASSQDKRGNNEQFF. As DNA, the CDR3 is TGTGCCAGCAGCCAAGATAAGCGGGGGAACAATGAGCAGTTCTTC.

The chain couples TRBV5-1 to TRBJ2-1; D not resolved. CDR1 and CDR2 from the germline V gene are SGHRS and YFSETQ. The CDR3 covers 16 residues. With 7 bases removed from V and 3 bases from J, the gap between germline ends came to 20 bases. CDR3 coding DNA: TGCGCCAGCTATACTGTACGAGATCGAGGCTACAATGAGCAGTTCTTC. It encodes CASYTVRDRGYNEQFF.

This clone was counted between two and nine times. The chain uses TRBV9 and TRBJ2-1, with 9 bases matching TRBD2. Germline CDR1 reads SGDLS; CDR2 reads YYNGEE. The ends lost 3 bases at V and 2 bases at J; junction bases unmatched: 6. The length of the CDR3 is 16 residues. The CDR3 nucleotides read TGTGCCAGCAGCGCCTCATTAGCGGGGGCCTACAATGAGCAGTTCTTC. Protein sequence: CASSASLAGAYNEQFF. Drawing the rest from reference TRBV9 and TRBJ2-1, the complete variable domain is DSGVTQTPKHLITATGQRVTLRCSPRSGDLSVYWYQQSLDQGLQFLIQYYNGEERAKGNILERFSAQQFPDLHSELNLSSLELGDSALYFCASSASLAGAYNEQFFGPGTRLTVL.

The rearrangement joins TRBV7-3 to TRBJ2-5; 9 bases line up with TRBD2. Germline V gives CDR1 SGHTA, CDR2 FQGTGA. V was clipped by 2 bases and J by 2 bases; unmatched bases: 9. The CDR3 contains 17 residues. The CDR3 coding sequence is TGTGCCAGCAGCTTAGCGCCAGCGGGGGGCCCTCAAGAGACCCAGTACTTC. Residues: CASSLAPAGGPQETQYF.

The rearrangement links TRBV19 to TRBJ2-7, with D possibly matching TRBD2 (7 bases). V lost 3 bases to trimming and J lost 6 bases, with 9 bases between them. Germline CDR1 is LNHDA and CDR2 is SQIVND (reference sequence). The length of the CDR3 is 12 residues. The CDR3 DNA reads as TGTGCCAGTAGTATTAGGGGGGGCGAGCAGTACTTC. This translates into CASSIRGGEQYF.